The 27 T cell receptor beta chains below were found in one sample sequenced in a study of blood T cell repertoires in COVID-19. Sequenced by immunoSEQ multiplex PCR; TCRdb stores in-frame clones only, minus some. The sample contains 200,000 or so clones, roughly nine tenths of which appear only once. Sequences were obtained from peripheral blood. Every receptor here comes from a man between 65 and 80 years old with active or convalescent COVID-19.

The chain recombines TRBV4-3 with TRBJ1-4, with unresolved D. The CDR3 length is 17 residues. Per germline, CDR1 LGHNA and CDR2 YSLEER. V was trimmed by 0 bases and J by 8 bases, leaving 19 bases between them. The CDR3 here is CASSQEVSSSGREKLFF. CDR3 in DNA: TGCGCCAGCAGCCAAGAAGTCTCCTCCTCTGGGAGAGAAAAACTGTTTTTT.

The chain is built from TRBV28 and TRBJ1-2; no clear D. With 8 bases removed from V and 2 bases from J, the gap between germline ends came to 15 bases. The CDR3 sequence is 14 residues long. Per the germline V gene, CDR1 is MDHEN and CDR2 is SYDVKM. CDR3 nucleotides: TGTGCCAGCTCCGGGTTCAATCCAAACTATGGCTACACCTTC. This gives the protein CASSGFNPNYGYTF.

The V gene is TRBV4-3, the J gene TRBJ2-7, with TRBD1 matching 8 bases. Trimming at V came to 3 bases and at J to 6 bases, leaving 7 bases not matched to a gene. The CDR3 has 14 amino acids. Germline CDR1 and CDR2: LGHNA and YSLEER. The CDR3 spells CASSQDRDSGEQYF. For the CDR3, the DNA is TGCGCCAGCAGCCAGGACAGGGACTCGGGCGAGCAGTACTTC.

The chain uses TRBV12-5 and TRBJ2-3; D is uncertain. In germline, CDR1 is LGHNT, CDR2 FRNRAP. The V gene lost 3 bases and the J gene lost 4 bases, with 11 bases spanning the gap. The CDR3 runs 14 residues. CDR3 amino acids: CASGLGQTSDTQYF. In DNA form, the CDR3 reads TGTGCTAGTGGTTTAGGCCAGACATCAGATACGCAGTATTTT.

The rearrangement joins TRBV15 to TRBJ1-6; TRBD1 is a possible D gene (6 bases). The CDR3 is made up of 16 amino acids. V was trimmed by 5 bases and J by 6 bases, leaving 17 bases between them. Germline values: CDR1 LNHNV, CDR2 YYDKDF (reference sequence). The chain's CDR3 is CATSSERDILNSPLHF. The CDR3 DNA is TGTGCCACCAGCTCGGAGAGGGACATTCTTAATTCACCCCTCCACTTT.

The gene calls are TRBV28 and TRBJ1-2; perhaps TRBD1 as D (5 bases). The V and J ends lost 2 bases and 5 bases respectively, with 24 bases between them. From germline, CDR1 is MDHEN and CDR2 SYDVKM. There are 18 residues in the CDR3. In nucleotides, the CDR3 is TGTGCCAGCAGTTTAGTAGGCAGGGTTATCATGGGCGGTTATGGCTACACCTTC. This gives the protein CASSLVGRVIMGGYGYTF.

V and J are TRBV11-2 and TRBJ2-1, with 11 bases that match TRBD1. The germline V gene has CDR1 SGHAT and CDR2 FQNNGV. The V and J ends lost 3 bases and 6 bases, in that order; junction bases with no gene match: 4. This CDR3 is built from 15 residues. The CDR3 is CASSFRDRGFNEQFF. Written as DNA, the CDR3 is TGTGCCAGCAGCTTCCGGGACAGGGGGTTCAATGAGCAGTTCTTC.

The chain carries TRBV6-1 and TRBJ2-3; a possible D gene is TRBD2 (6 bases). Germline CDR1 MNHNS, CDR2 SASEGT. Deletions cut 2 bases from V and 0 bases from J, with 9 bases between. The CDR3 is 15 residues long. As DNA, the CDR3 is TGTGCCAGCAGTGAAAGGCGGGGCAGCACAGATACGCAGTATTTT. This translates into CASSERRGSTDTQYF.

This sequence joins TRBV24-1 and TRBJ2-7, with a possible D match to TRBD1 (6 bases). The V gene's germline CDR1 is KGHDR and CDR2 SFDVKD. The CDR3 extends over 15 amino acids. V gave up 2 bases and J gave up 1 base, with 11 bases separating them. The chain's CDR3 is CATSDWDTPSYEQYF. CDR3 in DNA: TGTGCCACCAGTGATTGGGACACCCCATCCTACGAGCAGTACTTC.

The gene calls are TRBV5-6 and TRBJ1-3; D is perhaps TRBD1 (5 bases). The germline gives CDR1 SGHDT, CDR2 YYEEEE. The length of the CDR3 is 15 residues. The V end was cut by 0 bases, the J end by 0 bases, with 7 bases between. CDR3 loop: CASSLVGASGNTIYF. Written as DNA, the CDR3 is TGTGCCAGCAGCTTGGTAGGGGCCTCTGGAAACACCATATATTTT. The entire variable domain, with the rest obtained from reference TRBV5-6 and TRBJ1-3, is as follows: DAGVTQSPTHLIKTRGQQVTLRCSPKSGHDTVSWYQQALGQGPQFIFQYYEEEERQRGNFPDRFSGHQFPNYSSELNVNALLLGDSALYLCASSLVGASGNTIYFGEGSWLTVV.

The chain's CDR3 is CASSSGAGGTETQYF. The CDR3 DNA follows: TGTGCCAGCAGCTCGGGGGCGGGAGGGACAGAGACCCAGTACTTC. This chain links TRBV11-2 with TRBJ2-5, with 9 positions matching TRBD2. The length of the CDR3 is 15 residues. The junction had 7 bases not matched to a gene; V was cut back by 4 bases and J by 4 bases. Germline lookup yields CDR1 SGHAT and CDR2 FQNNGV.

V usage is TRBV5-1 and J usage is TRBJ1-5; tentative D call: TRBD1 (5 bases). V was trimmed by 0 bases and J by 5 bases, leaving 18 bases between them. The germline gives CDR1 SGHRS, CDR2 YFSETQ. The CDR3 is made up of 17 amino acids. CDR3 sequence (DNA): TGCGCCAGCAGCTTGGGAACCACACCGGGGGGGGATCAGCCCCAGCATTTT. Translating gives CASSLGTTPGGDQPQHF.

The V call is TRBV7-2, the J call TRBJ2-7; D is ambiguous. This CDR3 is 14 amino acids long. V was trimmed by 5 bases and J by 7 bases, leaving 18 bases between them. From germline, CDR1 is SGHTA and CDR2 FQGNSA. The DNA for the CDR3 is TGTGCCAGCAGCCCCCTTCCGGGTGTAAGGGAGCAGTACTTC. Protein sequence: CASSPLPGVREQYF.

This clone was recorded only once. The chain carries TRBV11-2 and TRBJ1-6, with a possible D match to TRBD1 (6 bases). The CDR3 loop spans 16 amino acids. Germline CDR1 and CDR2: SGHAT and FQNNGV. V was trimmed by 0 bases and J by 7 bases, leaving 13 bases between them. CDR3 DNA: TGTGCCAGCAGCTTAGATAGAACAGGGCTGAATTCACCCCTCCACTTT. As protein: CASSLDRTGLNSPLHF.

CDR3 region: CASSFAGGADTQYF. CDR3 in DNA: TGTGCCAGCAGCTTTGCAGGGGGAGCAGATACGCAGTATTTT. V gene TRBV5-4 combines with J gene TRBJ2-3; TRBD1 aligns across 7 bases. Germline-derived CDR1 and CDR2 are SGHNT and YYREEE (reference sequence). J was trimmed by 4 bases and V by 2 bases; bases with no gene match: 4. The CDR3 has 14 amino acids.

The V call is TRBV14, the J call TRBJ2-1; tentative D call: TRBD1 (6 bases). Germline CDR1 SGHDN, CDR2 FVKESK. The CDR3 contains 18 residues. V was cut by 3 bases and J by 4 bases, with 22 bases left in between. In nucleotides, the CDR3 is TGTGCCAGCAGCCACTATAGACTGACAGGACCCATTTACAATGAGCAGTTCTTC. Translating it yields CASSHYRLTGPIYNEQFF.

The chain employs TRBV28 and TRBJ1-2; D may be TRBD1 (5 bases). Deletions cut 3 bases from V and 4 bases from J, with 12 bases between. This CDR3 comprises 14 residues. Germline CDR1 and CDR2: MDHEN and SYDVKM. In DNA form, the CDR3 reads TGTGCCAGCAGTTTGGCAGGGCAGGGCTATGGCTACACCTTC. Translating gives CASSLAGQGYGYTF.

The chain is built from TRBV19 and TRBJ1-5, with 10 bases that match TRBD1. This CDR3 contains 17 residues. After removal of 5 bases from V and 3 bases from J, the junction contained 10 bases not matched to a gene. Germline V CDR1 and CDR2: LNHDA, SQIVND (reference sequence). The CDR3 nucleotides read TGTGCCAGTAGTTTAATGCCGGGACAGGGGTACAATCAGCCCCAGCATTTT. This encodes CASSLMPGQGYNQPQHF.

The chain is built from TRBV29-1 and TRBJ2-5; D gene unclear. Trimming stripped 4 bases from V and 2 bases from J, with 11 bases between. The CDR3 totals 13 residues. Germline loops: CDR1 SQVTM, CDR2 ANQGSEA. The CDR3 sequence: CSVVNSVQETQYF. The CDR3 nucleotides are TGCAGCGTTGTAAATTCCGTTCAAGAGACCCAGTACTTC.

In its sample, this clone is medium-sized. The V call is TRBV11-2, the J call TRBJ2-1, with D unresolved. The CDR3 runs 13 residues. Between the trimmed V and J ends, which lost 1 base and 4 bases, there was a span of 5 bases. CDR1 SGHAT and CDR2 FQNNGV come from the germline V gene. The DNA for the CDR3 is TGTGCCAGCAGCTTAGTTACATACAATGAGCAGTTCTTC. Encoded protein: CASSLVTYNEQFF.

The chain uses TRBV6-5 and TRBJ2-7; D might be TRBD1 (6 bases). Germline V gene sequence: CDR1 MNHEY, CDR2 SVGAGI. V lost 7 bases to trimming and J lost 4 bases, with 17 bases between them. The CDR3 spans 14 residues. The CDR3 is CASNGEQGQYEQYF. DNA for the CDR3: TGTGCCAGCAACGGGGAACAGGGACAATACGAGCAGTACTTC.

V and J are TRBV10-1 and TRBJ2-3, with TRBD1 matching over 10 bases. The CDR3 totals 15 residues. CDR1 is WNHNN and CDR2 is SYGVQD in the germline V gene (reference sequence). V shed 4 bases, J shed 4 bases, and the junction held 5 bases outside the gene matches. The CDR3 region is CASSGEDRGPDTQYF. The CDR3 coding sequence is TGCGCCAGCAGTGGTGAAGACAGGGGGCCAGATACGCAGTATTTT.

The gene calls are TRBV27 and TRBJ1-3, with D perhaps matching TRBD1 (5 bases). Trimming took 3 bases from V and 2 from J, leaving 11 bases between them. The CDR3 extends over 15 amino acids. The germline V gene has CDR1 MNHEY and CDR2 SMNVEV (reference sequence). The CDR3 DNA follows: TGTGCCAGCAGTTTGCGGGGCAGGGCTGGAAACACCATATATTTT. Amino acids: CASSLRGRAGNTIYF.

This clone was counted only a few times. The chain is built from TRBV19 and TRBJ2-2; D is unresolved. The CDR3 has 16 amino acids. The germline V and J ends were trimmed by 7 bases and 5 bases, with 20 bases remaining between them. The germline V gene has CDR1 LNHDA and CDR2 SQIVND (reference sequence). The CDR3: CASTKPTTRSTGELFF. As DNA, the CDR3 is TGTGCCAGTACCAAACCGACAACGCGCAGTACCGGGGAGCTGTTTTTT.

This clone was seen a few times. This chain links TRBV27 with TRBJ2-7; 9 bases agree with TRBD1. There are 14 residues in the CDR3. CDR1 and CDR2 (germline): MNHEY, SMNVEV (reference sequence). The J segment lost 3 bases and the V segment lost 6 bases, leaving 6 bases of the junction unmatched. The CDR3 protein is CASRTGGAGYEQYF. CDR3 DNA sequence: TGTGCCAGCAGGACAGGGGGGGCCGGCTACGAGCAGTACTTC.

The chain is built from TRBV19 and TRBJ2-7; TRBD1 matches at 10 bases. V was clipped by 2 bases and J by 3 bases; unmatched bases: 4. The CDR3 sequence is 15 residues long. From germline, CDR1 is LNHDA and CDR2 SQIVND (reference sequence). The CDR3 sequence: CASSITGTGVYEQYF. CDR3 coding DNA: TGTGCCAGTAGTATAACCGGGACAGGGGTCTACGAGCAGTACTTC.

This clone showed up just once. The chain is built from TRBV2 and TRBJ2-5; D is ambiguous. Trimming removed 2 bases from V and 0 bases from J, with 10 bases in between. The CDR3 has 15 residues. Germline CDR1 SNHLY, CDR2 FYNNEI. The CDR3 spells CASSEMGQYQETQYF. The CDR3 DNA is TGTGCCAGCAGTGAAATGGGCCAGTACCAAGAGACCCAGTACTTC.